The 27 T cell receptor beta chains reported below all come from one sample, sequenced in a study of T-cell memory formation after mild COVID-19. TCRdb redid the calling of the 5' RACE reads with MiXCR, one entry per CDR3 protein. The sample lists about 400,000 distinct CDR3 sequences; less than 25% were seen once. The source material was PBMCs or a T cell subset sorted from them (not recorded which). The receptor source for this set is an adult woman who had mild COVID-19 (a few samples of this study predate the infection). Cell type and time point are not known.

The V and J genes are TRBV4-1 and TRBJ2-2, with D uncertain. The germline gives CDR1 MGHRA, CDR2 YSYEKL. This CDR3 has 14 amino acids. Trimming removed 7 bases from V and 7 bases from J, with 16 bases in between. Written as DNA, the CDR3 is TGCGCCAGCATGGTAGAGGAGTGGCACGGGGAGCTGTTTTTT. This translates into CASMVEEWHGELFF.

Only a few counts were recorded for this clonotype. The chain joins TRBV6-2 or TRBV6-3 to TRBJ1-2, with D hard to call. Germline-derived CDR1 and CDR2 are MNHEY and SVGEGT. CDR3 length equals 14 residues. V dropped 6 bases and J dropped 2 bases, with 13 bases sitting between them. The CDR3 protein is CASRTGRTNYGYTF. CDR3 DNA: TGTGCCAGCAGGACTGGACGGACGAACTATGGCTACACCTTC.

The chain uses TRBV6-2 or TRBV6-3 and TRBJ2-7; D perhaps matches TRBD2 (5 bases). Between the trimmed V and J ends, which lost 9 bases and 3 bases, there was a span of 12 bases. CDR1 is MNHEY, CDR2 SVGEGT, per germline. The CDR3 is 12 amino acids. CDR3 nucleotide sequence: TGTGCCAGTCAGAGGGCCTTCTACGAGCAGTACTTC. Protein product: CASQRAFYEQYF.

This clonotype came up a few times. The chain uses TRBV29-1 and TRBJ2-3; D is ambiguous. V was shortened by 4 bases and J by 2 bases, with 22 bases between the two germline ends. CDR3 length: 17 residues. CDR1 is SQVTM and CDR2 is ANQGSEA in the germline V gene. This CDR3 reads CSVGPLPTDVATDTQYF. DNA for the CDR3: TGCAGCGTTGGGCCCCTCCCGACCGACGTAGCCACAGATACGCAGTATTTT.

The chain joins TRBV20-1 to TRBJ2-3, with TRBD1 as a possible D gene (5 bases). The CDR3 runs 11 residues. Germline V gene data show CDR1 as DFQATT and CDR2 as SNEGSKA (reference sequence). The V gene lost 4 bases and the J gene lost 8 bases, with 10 bases spanning the gap. The CDR3 DNA reads TGCAGTGCTAACCTGGGGCGTACGCAGTATTTT. Its translation: CSANLGRTQYF.

The genes are TRBV7-9 and TRBJ2-7, with TRBD1 identical over 7 bases. The CDR3 is 12 residues long. Germline CDR1 is SEHNR and CDR2 is FQNEAQ (reference sequence). The V segment lost 11 bases and the J segment 3 bases; nucleotides outside the gene matches: 7. The CDR3 spells CASGGTVYEQYF. The CDR3, as DNA: TGTGCCTCAGGGGGAACCGTCTACGAGCAGTACTTC.

The gene calls are TRBV14 and TRBJ2-5, with D tentatively TRBD1 or TRBD2 (5 bases each). The CDR3 is 16 amino acids. Looked up from germline, CDR1 is SGHDN and CDR2 is FVKESK. V dropped 1 base and J dropped 1 base, with 13 bases sitting between them. The CDR3, as DNA: TGTGCCAGCAGCCAAGGGACGGGGCTGATCCAAGAGACCCAGTACTTC. It is translated as CASSQGTGLIQETQYF.

Only a few counts were recorded for this clonotype. The chain joins TRBV11-3 to TRBJ2-3, with 8 bases that match TRBD1. The ends lost 5 bases at V and 2 bases at J; junction bases unmatched: 6. There are 15 residues in the CDR3. CDR1 and CDR2 from the germline V gene are SGHNT and YENEEA. DNA of the CDR3: TGTGCCAGCAGCAAAGGACAGGGACACACAGATACGCAGTATTTT. Translated, it gives CASSKGQGHTDTQYF.

This clonotype has just a few counts. The chain uses TRBV7-9 and TRBJ2-2; 7 bases match TRBD2. Germline CDR1 and CDR2: SEHNR and FQNEAQ (reference sequence). Germline trimming cut 8 bases from V and 0 bases from J; bases unmatched to any gene: 3. The CDR3 sequence is 14 residues long. This CDR3 is CASGTSANTGELFF. In DNA form, the CDR3 reads TGTGCCAGCGGAACTAGCGCGAACACCGGGGAGCTGTTTTTT.

The CDR3: CASSKGQGRNEKLFF. CDR3 in DNA: TGTGCCAGCTCAAAAGGACAGGGTCGGAATGAAAAACTGTTTTTT. The gene calls are TRBV18 and TRBJ1-4; 8 bases agree with TRBD1. The V segment lost 5 bases and the J segment 5 bases; nucleotides outside the gene matches: 7. Per the germline V gene, CDR1 is KGHSH and CDR2 is LQKENI. CDR3 length: 15 amino acids.

The V gene is TRBV20-1, the J gene TRBJ2-7, with 9 bases lining up with TRBD2. This CDR3 is built from 13 residues. In germline, CDR1 is DFQATT, CDR2 SNEGSKA (reference sequence). V lost 5 bases to trimming and J lost 7 bases; unmatched junction nucleotides: 9. CDR3 sequence: CSARGRALGEQYF. The CDR3 DNA reads as TGCAGTGCTCGCGGGAGGGCCCTCGGGGAGCAGTACTTC.

V usage is TRBV20-1 and J usage is TRBJ1-2, with D possibly TRBD1 on 6 matching bases. This CDR3 is built from 14 residues. V was pared by 1 base and J by 2 bases, with 11 bases between. The germline V gene has CDR1 DFQATT and CDR2 SNEGSKA (reference sequence). The CDR3 nucleotides are TGCAGTGCTAGAGTGAACAGGGAGAACTATGGCTACACCTTC. Its translation: CSARVNRENYGYTF.

The chain combines TRBV11-2 with TRBJ2-7, with 11 bases aligning to TRBD2. Trimming cost V 5 bases and J 5 bases; bases outside gene matches: 11. This CDR3 region has 16 residues. The germline CDR1 and CDR2 sequences are SGHAT and FQNNGV. The CDR3 region is CASSPNSGGALDEQYF. The CDR3 DNA reads TGTGCCAGCAGCCCCAATAGCGGGGGGGCTCTCGACGAGCAGTACTTC.

In the case of this clonotype: Compared with germline, one end of the junction differs, possibly owing to a read error. The chain combines TRBV4-2 with TRBJ2-7, with 11 positions matching TRBD2. The V gene's germline CDR1 is LGHNA and CDR2 YNFKEQ. This CDR3 is built from 19 residues. CDR3 nucleotide sequence: TGTGCCAGCAGCCCCGGACTAGCGGGCCGACAAGCCTCCTCCGACGAGCAGTACTTC. It is translated as CASSPGLAGRQASSDEQYF.

This clonotype was found a few times. This chain connects TRBV24-1 to TRBJ1-5; D uncertain. The CDR3 extends over 14 amino acids. The V gene lost 4 bases and the J gene lost 0 bases, with 6 bases spanning the gap. Germline V CDR1 and CDR2: KGHDR, SFDVKD. For the CDR3, the DNA is TGTGCCACCAGTGAGGTCAGTAGCAATCAGCCCCAGCATTTT. Protein: CATSEVSSNQPQHF.

V and J are TRBV28 and TRBJ1-1; tentatively, D is TRBD1 (5 bases). The V end was cut by 2 bases, the J end by 0 bases, with 13 bases between. The V gene's germline CDR1 is MDHEN and CDR2 SYDVKM. The CDR3 totals 16 residues. Here the CDR3 DNA reads TGTGCCAGCAGTTTAAGAGCAGGGACCTTGAACACTGAAGCTTTCTTT. Amino acid sequence: CASSLRAGTLNTEAFF.

The chain recombines TRBV5-6 with TRBJ2-3; 7 bases agree with TRBD1. CDR1 is SGHDT and CDR2 is YYEEEE in the germline V gene. CDR3 length: 17 residues. With V trimmed by 3 bases and J by 0 bases, 10 bases remained unmatched. As DNA, the CDR3 is TGTGCCAGCAGCTCAATCCTTTCACAGGGGAGCACAGATACGCAGTATTTT. Encoded protein: CASSSILSQGSTDTQYF.

In this sample, this clonotype turned up a few times. The rearrangement joins TRBV29-1 to TRBJ1-6; no reliable D call. Looked up from germline, CDR1 is SQVTM and CDR2 is ANQGSEA. V gave up 5 bases and J gave up 7 bases, with 18 bases separating them. The CDR3 contains 15 residues. CDR3 nucleotide sequence: TGCAGCGTTCGGGTTCACGCCGGTGTGAATTCACCCCTCCACTTT. Protein sequence: CSVRVHAGVNSPLHF.

V gene TRBV25-1 combines with J gene TRBJ1-2, with a tentative D call TRBD1 (6 bases). The CDR3 length is 12 residues. Germline CDR1 is MGHDK and CDR2 is SYGVNS. Trimming shortened V by 3 bases and J by 6 bases, and 8 bases separated the two germline ends. The CDR3 DNA reads TGTGCCAGCAGTGAGAACAGGGATGGCTACACCTTC. As protein: CASSENRDGYTF.

The V call is TRBV20-1, the J call TRBJ2-7; possibly TRBD1 for D (6 bases). V lost 5 bases to trimming and J lost 6 bases, with 14 bases between them. The germline V gene encodes CDR1 DFQATT and CDR2 SNEGSKA (reference sequence). This CDR3 has 12 residues. The CDR3 region is CSAHRGRGEQYF. CDR3 DNA sequence: TGCAGTGCTCATAGGGGGAGAGGCGAGCAGTACTTC.

The V call is TRBV20-1, the J call TRBJ1-2, with D unresolved. The V and J ends lost 0 bases and 4 bases respectively, with 6 bases between them. CDR1 DFQATT and CDR2 SNEGSKA come from the germline V gene (reference sequence). The CDR3 contains 12 residues. The CDR3 sequence: CSARDEAYGYTF. Here the CDR3 DNA reads TGCAGTGCTAGAGATGAGGCCTATGGCTACACCTTC.

This clonotype was counted only a few times. The V call is TRBV6-1, the J call TRBJ1-1, with D unresolved. Germline assignment: CDR1 MNHNS and CDR2 SASEGT. V lost 5 bases and J lost 14, with 15 bases in between. The CDR3 has 11 residues. CDR3 DNA sequence: TGTGCCAGCAGTATACTCCCATGGGAATTCTTT. Amino acids: CASSILPWEFF.

The rearrangement joins TRBV12-3 or TRBV12-4 to TRBJ2-7; D uncertain. The CDR3 runs to 12 residues. The V gene lost 10 bases and the J gene lost 3 bases, with 13 bases spanning the gap. CDR3 coding DNA: TGTGCCATCCGGACGTTGGGCTACGAGCAGTACTTC. Amino acids: CAIRTLGYEQYF.

V gene TRBV6-5 combines with J gene TRBJ1-4; tentatively, D is TRBD1 (5 bases). The V end was cut by 2 bases, the J end by 6 bases, with 13 bases between. This CDR3 is 15 amino acids long. From germline, CDR1 is MNHEY and CDR2 SVGAGI. The CDR3 sequence: CASSYRGQDDEKLFF. The DNA for the CDR3 is TGTGCCAGCAGTTACAGGGGCCAAGACGATGAAAAACTGTTTTTT.

Concerning this clonotype itself: Its ends do not fully match the called genes, so a read error is possible. The V gene is TRBV7-2, the J gene TRBJ2-3, with TRBD2 matching 10 bases. Looked up from germline, CDR1 is SGHTA and CDR2 is FQGNSA. There are 21 residues in the CDR3. The CDR3 sequence is CASPSIATSGSRGFSTDKQYF. The CDR3 DNA is TGTGCCAGCCCCTCCATCGCGACTAGCGGGTCAAGAGGATTTAGCACAGATAAGCAGTATTTT.

This clonotype occurred a few times. The V call is TRBV4-2, the J call TRBJ2-5; 13 nucleotides line up with TRBD2. V trimming: 4 bases; J trimming: 5 bases; junction bases outside the gene matches: 10. CDR3 size: 17 residues. Germline assignment: CDR1 LGHNA and CDR2 YNFKEQ. CDR3: CASSPAGTSGMGETQYF. The CDR3 DNA reads as TGTGCCAGCAGCCCAGCCGGGACTAGCGGGATGGGGGAGACCCAGTACTTC.

The V and J genes are TRBV7-6 and TRBJ1-2; D uncertain. The V end lost 5 bases, the J end lost 0 bases, and 10 bases lay between the germline ends. CDR3 length: 14 residues. Germline V gene data show CDR1 as SGHVS and CDR2 as FNYEAQ. The CDR3 is CASSPTSSNYGYTF. The CDR3 bases are TGTGCCAGCAGCCCGACCAGTTCTAACTATGGCTACACCTTC.